Each of the 20 T cell receptor beta chains below was sequenced from the same sample in a study of regulatory T cells in long-lasting Graves disease. CDR3-region Arm-PCR and iRepertoire HTBI primers produced the TCR beta libraries. TCRdb recomputed calls from the multiplex PCR reads with MiXCR, one row per CDR3 protein. This sample has a few hundred thousand distinct CDR3 sequences, with approximately 18% found just once. Regarding time point: newly diagnosed GD, antithyroid drugs for less than 3 months. The TCR library was made from RNA extracted from PBMCs. The sample was also linked to a second study, of T cells in Graves' hyperthyroidism and ophthalmopathy.

Specimen: peripheral blood mononuclear cells (PBMCs), collected at new diagnosis, from a patient treated with antithyroid drugs. The receptors here all came from a young woman with Graves disease.

On this clonotype: This clone may be a read error of a much larger clone one base away. This sequence joins TRBV7-9 and TRBJ1-3; D ambiguous. CDR1 and CDR2 from the germline V gene are SEHNR and FQNEAQ (reference sequence). The CDR3 totals 12 residues. Trimming took off 1 base at V and 4 bases at J, with 2 bases between the two ends. CDR3 region: CASSLVGNTIYF. CDR3 nucleotides: TGTGCCAGCAGCTTAGTCGGAAACACCATATATTTT.

This clonotype was observed many times. At one of its ends the junction is not consistent with the germline gene, which may arise from a read error. V and J are TRBV5-8 and TRBJ1-2; D ambiguous. CDR3 length: 14 amino acids. Germline V CDR1 and CDR2: SGHTS, YDEGEE. CDR3 DNA: TGCGCCAGCAGCTTGGTCGGCACCAACTATGGCTACACCTTC. Protein product: CASSLVGTNYGYTF.

This clonotype came up many times. The chain has TRBV5-1 and TRBJ1-2; the D gene is possibly TRBD1 (5 bases). The CDR3 is 14 amino acids. Trimming cost V 4 bases and J 4 bases, with 14 bases left between them. Germline CDR1 reads SGHRS; CDR2 reads YFSETQ. This CDR3 reads CASSPSNQGYGYTF. The CDR3 nucleotides read TGCGCCAGCAGCCCGTCAAATCAGGGCTATGGCTACACCTTC.

Many counts were recorded for this clonotype. The V gene is TRBV7-8, the J gene TRBJ2-4; no clear D. Trimming removed 2 bases at V and 8 bases at J, with 7 bases between. Germline CDR1 SGHVS, CDR2 FQNEAQ. There are 12 residues in the CDR3. CDR3 residues: CASSLSRDIQYF. In DNA form, the CDR3 reads TGTGCCAGCAGCTTAAGTAGGGACATTCAGTACTTC.

This clonotype turned up a few times. This chain uses TRBV7-2 with TRBJ2-5, with D possibly being TRBD1 (5 bases). Trimming cost V 5 bases and J 4 bases, with 17 bases left between them. The CDR3 extends over 15 amino acids. From germline, CDR1 is SGHTA and CDR2 FQGNSA. CDR3 protein: CASSKAQGVGETQYF. The CDR3 DNA sequence: TGTGCCAGCAGCAAAGCGCAGGGTGTGGGAGAGACCCAGTACTTC.

This chain uses TRBV18 with TRBJ1-3; possibly TRBD1 for D (6 bases). The length of the CDR3 is 16 residues. From germline, CDR1 is KGHSH and CDR2 LQKENI. V was clipped by 1 base and J by 2 bases, with 12 bases between them. This CDR3 reads CASSPRRGTAGNTIYF. The CDR3 DNA reads TGTGCCAGCTCACCACGGAGGGGGACCGCTGGAAACACCATATATTTT. The whole variable domain, remainder taken from reference TRBV18 and TRBJ1-3, is NAGVMQNPRHLVRRRGQEARLRCSPMKGHSHVYWYRQLPEEGLKFMVYLQKENIIDESGMPKERFSAEFPKEGPSILRIQQVVRGDSAAYFCASSPRRGTAGNTIYFGEGSWLTVV.

This clonotype was seen ten or more times. CDR3 DNA: TGTGCCAGCAGTGATGGACATACCTACGAGCAGTACTTC. Its protein is CASSDGHTYEQYF. This chain links TRBV6-1 with TRBJ2-7; D is possibly TRBD1 (5 bases). V was cut by 3 bases and J by 2 bases, with 8 bases left in between. The CDR3 length is 13 residues. Germline CDR1 and CDR2: MNHNS and SASEGT.

The rearrangement uses TRBV19 and TRBJ2-2; D not resolved. Germline V lookup: CDR1 LNHDA, CDR2 SQIVND (reference sequence). The CDR3 is 13 residues long. The V gene lost 4 bases and the J gene lost 5 bases, with 8 bases spanning the gap. CDR3: CASSRDWTGELFF. The CDR3 DNA is TGTGCCAGTAGTAGAGATTGGACCGGGGAGCTGTTTTTT.

Of note for this clonotype: This could be a read error, since a much larger clone is one nucleotide away. The chain employs TRBV6-2 or TRBV6-3 and TRBJ2-4; D perhaps matches TRBD2 (5 bases). Germline V gene data show CDR1 as MNHEY and CDR2 as SVGEGT. With 5 bases removed from V and 13 bases from J, the gap between germline ends came to 24 bases. This CDR3 comprises 15 residues. CDR3 sequence: CASSTSGPSGFPQYF. CDR3 DNA: TGTGCCAGCAGTACCTCCGGCCCCAGCGGATTCCCGCAGTACTTC.

This clonotype came up many times. The chain combines TRBV13 with TRBJ1-1, with D possibly being TRBD1 (6 bases). CDR1 is PRHDT and CDR2 is FYEKMQ in the germline V gene (reference sequence). The CDR3 is 15 amino acids. Trimming cost V 0 bases and J 1 base, with 9 bases left between them. CDR3 coding DNA: TGTGCCAGCAGCTTAGGCTGGACAGAGAACACTGAAGCTTTCTTT. As protein: CASSLGWTENTEAFF.

This clonotype was counted at least ten times. The chain's CDR3 is CASCEGTSGAYNEQFF. In nucleotides, the CDR3 is TGTGCCAGCTGCGAGGGGACTAGCGGGGCCTACAATGAGCAGTTCTTC. This chain uses TRBV18 with TRBJ2-1; TRBD2 matches at 13 bases. This CDR3 spans 16 amino acids. CDR1 and CDR2 (germline): KGHSH, LQKENI. V lost 7 bases, J lost 2 bases, and 5 bases stayed unmatched.

This clonotype was seen repeatedly, ten times or more. The CDR3 DNA is TGTGCCAGCAGCCAAGAGAGTTGGGAGACCCAGTACTTC. This translates into CASSQESWETQYF. The chain uses TRBV4-2 and TRBJ2-5; D uncertain. Trimming took 0 bases from V and 5 from J, leaving 7 bases between them. The CDR3 consists of 13 residues. Per germline, CDR1 LGHNA and CDR2 YNFKEQ.

V gene TRBV24-1 combines with J gene TRBJ2-1; D unclear. This CDR3 has 13 amino acids. Trimming pared 1 base from V and 6 bases from J, leaving 6 bases between. CDR1 and CDR2 (germline): KGHDR, SFDVKD. The CDR3 DNA follows: TGTGCCACCAGTGATTTCGGGTCCAATGAGCAGTTCTTC. It specifies CATSDFGSNEQFF.

This clonotype was seen repeatedly, ten times or more. The chain has TRBV2 and TRBJ1-5; weak D call: TRBD1 (6 bases). The germline V gene has CDR1 SNHLY and CDR2 FYNNEI. This CDR3 spans 15 amino acids. Trimming left V 6 bases short and J 0 bases short, with 12 bases between. CDR3 DNA sequence: TGTGCCAGCAGCTCGGACAGCTATAGCAATCAGCCCCAGCATTTT. Translated: CASSSDSYSNQPQHF.

The CDR3 region has the DNA TGTGCCAGCAGCTTGTTTGGCCAGGAAGAGACCCAGTACTTC. As protein: CASSLFGQEETQYF. The J gene is TRBJ2-5, the V gene TRBV11-2; no firm D call. V lost 3 bases and J lost 3, with 11 bases in between. The CDR3 runs 14 residues. Germline V CDR1 and CDR2: SGHAT, FQNNGV.

This clonotype was recorded many times. J is TRBJ1-5 and V is TRBV19; D might be TRBD1 (6 bases). Trimming shortened V by 3 bases and J by 0 bases, and 15 bases separated the two germline ends. Germline V lookup: CDR1 LNHDA, CDR2 SQIVND (reference sequence). The CDR3 is made up of 17 amino acids. The CDR3 protein is CASSILDRLYSNQPQHF. In DNA, the CDR3 is TGTGCCAGTAGTATCCTGGACAGACTGTATAGCAATCAGCCCCAGCATTTT.

At least ten counts were recorded for this clonotype. The gene calls are TRBV19 and TRBJ1-1, with 7 bases aligning to TRBD1. The CDR3 covers 15 residues. The germline CDR1 and CDR2 sequences are LNHDA and SQIVND (reference sequence). After removal of 4 bases from V and 0 bases from J, the junction contained 5 bases not matched to a gene. This CDR3 is CASSNSGQMNTEAFF. The CDR3 nucleotides are TGTGCCAGTAGTAACTCGGGACAGATGAACACTGAAGCTTTCTTT.

The chain carries TRBV6-1 and TRBJ2-5; the D gene is possibly TRBD2 (5 bases). Trimming left V 6 bases short and J 2 bases short, with 10 bases between. Germline CDR1 MNHNS, CDR2 SASEGT. The CDR3 covers 13 residues. The CDR3 is CASSHGVQETQYF. The CDR3 DNA is TGTGCCAGCAGCCACGGGGTACAAGAGACCCAGTACTTC.

CDR3 bases: TGTGCCAGCAGTCCCGGACACAAGGGGAACACTGAAGCTTTCTTT. It codes for CASSPGHKGNTEAFF. The chain uses TRBV6-1 and TRBJ1-1; possibly TRBD1 for D (5 bases). With 5 bases removed from V and 1 base from J, the gap between germline ends came to 14 bases. This CDR3 contains 15 residues. Germline V CDR1 and CDR2: MNHNS, SASEGT.

This clonotype was counted only a few times. This chain connects TRBV27 to TRBJ1-1, with a weak D call TRBD1 (5 bases). The CDR3 covers 15 residues. Trimming shortened V by 0 bases and J by 11 bases, and 19 bases separated the two germline ends. Germline loops: CDR1 MNHEY, CDR2 SMNVEV (reference sequence). CDR3 DNA: TGTGCCAGCAGTTTATCGGAACAAGGGACCCGGAAGGCTTTCTTT. As protein: CASSLSEQGTRKAFF.